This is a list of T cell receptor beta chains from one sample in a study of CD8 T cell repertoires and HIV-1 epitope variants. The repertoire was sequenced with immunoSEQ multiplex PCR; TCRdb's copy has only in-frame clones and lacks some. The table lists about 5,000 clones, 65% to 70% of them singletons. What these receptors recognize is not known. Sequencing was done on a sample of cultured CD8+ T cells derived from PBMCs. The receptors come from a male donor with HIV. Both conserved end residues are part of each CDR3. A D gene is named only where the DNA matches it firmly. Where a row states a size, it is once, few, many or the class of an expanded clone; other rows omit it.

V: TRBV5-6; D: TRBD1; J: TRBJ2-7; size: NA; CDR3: CASSYGTVGEQYF; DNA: TGTGCCAGCAGTTACGGGACAGTAGGCGAGCAGTACTTC
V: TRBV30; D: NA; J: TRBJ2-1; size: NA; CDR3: CAWSEGEQLQFF; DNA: TGTGCCTGGAGTGAGGGGGAACAGCTCCAGTTCTTC
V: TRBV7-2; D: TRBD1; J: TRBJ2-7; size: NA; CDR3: CASSLVGQSYEQYF; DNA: TGTGCCAGCAGCTTAGTGGGACAGTCCTACGAGCAGTACTTC
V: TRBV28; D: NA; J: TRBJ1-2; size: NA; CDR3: CAITGSYGYTF; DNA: TGTGCCATTACAGGGAGCTATGGCTACACCTTC
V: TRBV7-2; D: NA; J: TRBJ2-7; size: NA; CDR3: CASSTGGGGASEQYF; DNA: TGTGCCAGCAGCACAGGGGGAGGGGGGGCGTCGGAGCAGTACTTC
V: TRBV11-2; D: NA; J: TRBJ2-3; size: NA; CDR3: CASSLPDTQYF; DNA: TGTGCCAGCAGCTTACCGGATACGCAGTATTTT
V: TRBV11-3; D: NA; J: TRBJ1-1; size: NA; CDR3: CASSLERNTEAFF; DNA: TGTGCCAGCAGCCTGGAAAGAAACACTGAAGCTTTCTTT
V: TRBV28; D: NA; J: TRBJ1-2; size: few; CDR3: CASSPWRVDVYGYTF; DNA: TGTGCCAGCTCCCCTTGGAGAGTTGACGTCTATGGCTACACCTTC
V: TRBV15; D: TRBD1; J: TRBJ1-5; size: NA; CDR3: CATRQDRGQPQHF; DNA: TGTGCCACCAGACAAGACAGGGGCCAGCCCCAGCATTTT
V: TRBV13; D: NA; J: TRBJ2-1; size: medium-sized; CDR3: CASSPLSGGLYNEQFF; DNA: TGTGCCAGCAGCCCCCTCTCTGGGGGGCTCTACAATGAGCAGTTCTTC
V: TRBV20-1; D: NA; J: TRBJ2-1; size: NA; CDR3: CSARWGNEQFF; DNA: TGCAGTGCTAGATGGGGCAATGAGCAGTTCTTC
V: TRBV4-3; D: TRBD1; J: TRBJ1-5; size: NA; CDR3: CASSQDEDTGGEAQHF; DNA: TGCGCCAGCAGCCAAGATGAGGATACAGGGGGCGAGGCCCAGCATTTT
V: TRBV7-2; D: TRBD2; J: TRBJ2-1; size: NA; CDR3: CASSELGGYNEQFF; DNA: TGTGCCAGCAGCGAGCTCGGGGGGTACAATGAGCAGTTCTTC
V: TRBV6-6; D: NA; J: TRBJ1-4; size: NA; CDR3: CASSYRAGEDEKLFF; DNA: TGTGCCAGCAGTTACAGGGCAGGGGAAGACGAAAAACTGTTTTTT